The T cell receptor (beta chain) under discussion was sequenced for a study of blood T cell repertoires in COVID-19. Study-wide context: Spain, Italy and the United States supplied samples that represented acute and convalescent COVID-19.

The V end lost 1 base, the J end lost 0 bases, and 16 bases lay between the germline ends. Looked up from germline, CDR1 is MDHEN and CDR2 is SYDVKM. This CDR3 contains 17 residues. Authors' data handling: Amplification from reference gene primers served as the basis for estimated nucleated cell counts. Sequenced by immunoSEQ multiplex PCR; TCRdb stores in-frame clones only, minus some. The DNA gave D and trimming, while V, J and clone size come from that table. The sample includes some 130,000 clones, 70% to 85% seen only once; the top ten take 11%. The material sequenced was peripheral blood. The gene calls are TRBV28 and TRBJ2-7; D ambiguous. This receptor was obtained from a man in his sixties who had recovered from COVID-19. The CDR3 spells CASSLSGGAVHSYEQYF. CDR3 nucleotide sequence: TGTGCCAGCAGTTTATCGGGTGGCGCGGTTCACTCCTACGAGCAGTACTTC.